This passage covers 11 T cell receptor beta chains from one sample sequenced in a study of T cell responses to AZD1222 COVID-19 vaccine. Profiled with immunoSEQ multiplex PCR; TCRdb holds only in-frame clones, not every one. The repertoire holds fewer than 95,000 clones, with about 91% as singletons. Sequencing was performed on peripheral blood, taken 28 days after the second AZD1222 dose. The receptors were gathered from an adult who received the AZD1222 COVID-19 vaccine.

The rearrangement uses TRBV11-3 and TRBJ1-6; 9 nucleotides align to TRBD1. V trimming: 1 base; J trimming: 7 bases; junction bases outside the gene matches: 2. Germline V gene data show CDR1 as SGHNT and CDR2 as YENEEA. This CDR3 spans 15 amino acids. CDR3 coding DNA: TGTGCCAGCAGCTTAGGGGACAGGGTGAATTCACCCCTCCACTTT. Amino acid sequence: CASSLGDRVNSPLHF.

The chain carries TRBV11-2 and TRBJ2-5, with 10 nucleotides matching TRBD2. V trimming: 1 base; J trimming: 6 bases; junction bases outside the gene matches: 14. Germline V CDR1 and CDR2: SGHAT, FQNNGV. The CDR3 extends over 18 amino acids. CDR3 bases: TGTGCCAGCAGCTTAGGTTCGGTAGCGGGGGGACGATTAAAGACCCAGTACTTC. Amino acids: CASSLGSVAGGRLKTQYF.

In this sample, this clone turned up a few times. The CDR3 DNA sequence: TGTGCCAGCAGTTTACAGGGGGAGCATGAAAAACTGTTTTTT. Its translation: CASSLQGEHEKLFF. The chain couples TRBV27 to TRBJ1-4, with 7 nucleotides matching TRBD1. Germline CDR1 MNHEY, CDR2 SMNVEV (reference sequence). The CDR3 sequence is 14 residues long. Trimming at V came to 2 bases and at J to 6 bases, leaving 3 bases not matched to a gene.

The CDR3 DNA follows: TGCGCCAGCAGCTTTGGAAGGGACTCCTACGAGCAGTACTTC. Translated, it gives CASSFGRDSYEQYF. The chain has TRBV5-1 and TRBJ2-7; D uncertain. The CDR3 length is 14 residues. Trimming removed 2 bases from V and 0 bases from J, with 9 bases in between. Germline values: CDR1 SGHRS, CDR2 YFSETQ. The full variable domain, with the rest looked up from reference TRBV5-1 and TRBJ2-7, is KAGVTQTPRYLIKTRGQQVTLSCSPISGHRSVSWYQQTPGQGLQFLFEYFSETQRNKGNFPGRFSGRQFSNSRSEMNVSTLELGDSALYLCASSFGRDSYEQYFGPGTRLTVT.

V usage is TRBV6-6 and J usage is TRBJ2-7; D is possibly TRBD2 (5 bases). Germline V gene data show CDR1 as MNHNY and CDR2 as SVGAGI (reference sequence). This CDR3 contains 14 residues. V lost 0 bases and J 7 bases, leaving 13 bases between the germline ends. The CDR3 reads CASSYSRVSGEQYF. The CDR3 DNA reads TGTGCCAGCAGTTACTCAAGGGTTTCGGGGGAGCAGTACTTC.

The chain combines TRBV20-1 with TRBJ1-2, with D possibly being TRBD1 (6 bases). This CDR3 spans 14 amino acids. V shed 3 bases and J shed 7 bases, with 18 bases lying between them. Germline V gene data show CDR1 as DFQATT and CDR2 as SNEGSKA (reference sequence). The CDR3 loop is CSASSGFTQGGYTF. The CDR3 DNA follows: TGCAGTGCTAGTTCCGGTTTTACACAGGGTGGCTACACCTTC.

This clone was detected only a few times. The chain employs TRBV30 and TRBJ2-5, with TRBD2 identical over 8 bases. Losses at the gene ends were 2 bases for V and 4 bases for J; bases not matched to a gene: 9. The germline V gene has CDR1 GTSNPN and CDR2 SVGIG (reference sequence). The CDR3 has 15 amino acids. The CDR3 sequence is CAWSTGSGGRETQYF. The CDR3 bases are TGTGCCTGGAGTACGGGTTCGGGGGGGCGAGAGACCCAGTACTTC.

This chain connects TRBV28 to TRBJ1-5; D is unresolved. The V gene's germline CDR1 is MDHEN and CDR2 SYDVKM. Trimming removed 8 bases from V and 8 bases from J, with 25 bases in between. The CDR3 is made up of 16 amino acids. The CDR3 DNA is TGTGCCAGCTCCACTCCGTCCGGTGGGGATTTTAAGCCCCAGCATTTT. Translating it yields CASSTPSGGDFKPQHF.

The J gene is TRBJ1-2, the V gene TRBV7-9; D ambiguous. Germline CDR1 and CDR2: SEHNR and FQNEAQ (reference sequence). Trimming cost V 1 base and J 2 bases, with 11 bases left between them. The CDR3 spans 15 residues. The CDR3 here is CASSLVLTANYGYTF. In DNA form, the CDR3 reads TGTGCCAGCAGCTTAGTTCTTACAGCGAACTATGGCTACACCTTC.

The chain combines TRBV4-1 with TRBJ1-1; 8 bases map to TRBD1. J gave up 3 bases and V 4 bases, and 13 bases lay outside the gene matches. Per the germline V gene, CDR1 is MGHRA and CDR2 is YSYEKL. This CDR3 has 17 residues. The CDR3 reads CASSPISQGALDTEAFF. The CDR3 region has the DNA TGCGCCAGCAGCCCGATCTCCCAGGGGGCCTTGGACACTGAAGCTTTCTTT.

This clone showed up just a few times. The chain joins TRBV19 to TRBJ2-3, with D unclear. V gave up 5 bases and J gave up 6 bases, with 12 bases separating them. The CDR3 runs to 13 residues. In germline, CDR1 is LNHDA, CDR2 SQIVND (reference sequence). The CDR3 sequence: CASSARLTDTQYF. The CDR3 DNA reads as TGTGCCAGTAGTGCCCGGCTAACCGATACGCAGTATTTT. The complete variable domain, with remaining parts taken from reference TRBV19 and TRBJ2-3, reads DGGITQSPKYLFRKEGQNVTLSCEQNLNHDAMYWYRQDPGQGLRLIYYSQIVNDFQKGDIAEGYSVSREKKESFPLTVTSAQKNPTAFYLCASSARLTDTQYFGPGTRLTVL.